The clone carrying this T cell receptor (beta chain) was found a few times. Antigen: not known. The isolated RNA, all of it, was reverse transcribed, so expressed TCRB transcripts were what got sequenced. The data were produced by immunoSEQ multiplex PCR, yet TCRdb's version contains in-frame clones alone and is incomplete. This table has more than 120,000 clones, roughly 10% appearing once. This sample is drawn from a study of beta chain features in type 1 diabetes. General study points: Diminished insertions and augmented deletions at VDJ junctions characterized type 1 diabetes patients. Moderately but significantly shorter TCRB CDR3s were found in Type 1 diabetes patients in all four CD4+ subsets.

Germline V gene data show CDR1 as SGHRS and CDR2 as YFSETQ. V dropped 0 bases and J dropped 0 bases, with 12 bases sitting between them. The CDR3 totals 16 residues. CD4+ naive, central memory, regulatory and stem cell-like memory cells were sorted via CD45RO/CCR7/CD25/CD127/CD95/CD27. The sample was naive CD4+ T cells from blood. The V and J genes are TRBV5-1 and TRBJ1-1; perhaps TRBD1 as D (6 bases). The clonotype was recovered from a man between 18 and 29 years old in good health. The CDR3 is CASSLVQGHMNTEAFF. DNA for the CDR3: TGCGCCAGCAGCTTGGTGCAGGGGCATATGAACACTGAAGCTTTCTTT.